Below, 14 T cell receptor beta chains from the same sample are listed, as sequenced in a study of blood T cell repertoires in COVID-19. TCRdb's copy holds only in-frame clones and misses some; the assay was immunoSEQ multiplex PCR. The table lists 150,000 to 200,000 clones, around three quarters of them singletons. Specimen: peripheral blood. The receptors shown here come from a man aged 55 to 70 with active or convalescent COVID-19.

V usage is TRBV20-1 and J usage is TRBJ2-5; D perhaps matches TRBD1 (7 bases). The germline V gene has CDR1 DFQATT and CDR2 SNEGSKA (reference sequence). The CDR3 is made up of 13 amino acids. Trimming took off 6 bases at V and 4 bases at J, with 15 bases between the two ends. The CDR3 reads CSASGGGAETQYF. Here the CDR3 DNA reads TGCAGTGCGAGTGGAGGGGGCGCAGAGACCCAGTACTTC.

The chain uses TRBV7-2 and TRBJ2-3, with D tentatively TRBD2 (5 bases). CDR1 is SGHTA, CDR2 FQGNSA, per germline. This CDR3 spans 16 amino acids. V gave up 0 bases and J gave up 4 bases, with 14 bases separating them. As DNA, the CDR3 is TGTGCCAGCAGCTTAGCCGGGGTCTCGGAGGCAGATACGCAGTATTTT. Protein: CASSLAGVSEADTQYF.

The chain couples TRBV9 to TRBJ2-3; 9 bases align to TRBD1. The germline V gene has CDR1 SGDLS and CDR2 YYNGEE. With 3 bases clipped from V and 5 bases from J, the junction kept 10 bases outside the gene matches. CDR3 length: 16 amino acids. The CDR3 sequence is CASSGEGQGAIDTQYF. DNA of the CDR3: TGTGCCAGCAGCGGGGAGGGACAGGGCGCCATAGATACGCAGTATTTT.

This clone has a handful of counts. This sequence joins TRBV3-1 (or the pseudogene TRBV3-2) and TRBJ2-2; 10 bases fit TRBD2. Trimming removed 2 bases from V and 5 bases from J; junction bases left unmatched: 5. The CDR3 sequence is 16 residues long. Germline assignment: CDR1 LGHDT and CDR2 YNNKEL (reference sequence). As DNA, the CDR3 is TGTGCCAGCAGCCAACGAAGCGGGAGGGGGACCGGGGAGCTGTTTTTT. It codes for CASSQRSGRGTGELFF.

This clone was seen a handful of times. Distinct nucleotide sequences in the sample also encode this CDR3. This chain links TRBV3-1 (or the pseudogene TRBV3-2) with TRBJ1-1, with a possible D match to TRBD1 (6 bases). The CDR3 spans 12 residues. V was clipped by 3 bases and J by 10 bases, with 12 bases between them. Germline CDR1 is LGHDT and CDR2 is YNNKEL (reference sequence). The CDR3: CASSQQGRGAFF. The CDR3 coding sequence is TGTGCCAGCAGCCAGCAGGGGAGGGGAGCTTTCTTT.

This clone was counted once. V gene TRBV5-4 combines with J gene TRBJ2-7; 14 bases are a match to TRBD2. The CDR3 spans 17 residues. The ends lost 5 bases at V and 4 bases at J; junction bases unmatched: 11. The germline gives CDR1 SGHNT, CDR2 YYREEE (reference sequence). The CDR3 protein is CASSRVPGLAGAYEQYF. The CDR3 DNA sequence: TGTGCCAGCAGTCGTGTCCCGGGACTAGCGGGAGCGTACGAGCAGTACTTC.

CDR3 loop: CASSLAGRRRGGEQYF. Here the CDR3 DNA reads TGTGCCAGCAGCTTGGCCGGGAGGAGACGAGGGGGCGAGCAGTACTTC. The chain employs TRBV5-4 and TRBJ2-7, with D tentatively TRBD2 (7 bases). The V end was cut by 0 bases, the J end by 6 bases, with 19 bases between. The germline gives CDR1 SGHNT, CDR2 YYREEE (reference sequence). CDR3 length: 16 residues.

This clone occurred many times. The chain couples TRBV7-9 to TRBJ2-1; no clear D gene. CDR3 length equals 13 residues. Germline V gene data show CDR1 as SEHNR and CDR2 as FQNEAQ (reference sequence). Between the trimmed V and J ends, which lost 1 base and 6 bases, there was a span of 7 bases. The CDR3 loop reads CASSLDGGNEQFF. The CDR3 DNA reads TGTGCCAGCAGCTTAGACGGCGGCAATGAGCAGTTCTTC.

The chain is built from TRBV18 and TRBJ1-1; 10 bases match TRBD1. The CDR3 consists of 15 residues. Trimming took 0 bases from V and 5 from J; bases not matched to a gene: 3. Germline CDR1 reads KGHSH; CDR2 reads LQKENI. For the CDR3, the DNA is TGTGCCAGCTCACCACCGGGACAGGGGCGGACTGAAGCTTTCTTT. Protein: CASSPPGQGRTEAFF.

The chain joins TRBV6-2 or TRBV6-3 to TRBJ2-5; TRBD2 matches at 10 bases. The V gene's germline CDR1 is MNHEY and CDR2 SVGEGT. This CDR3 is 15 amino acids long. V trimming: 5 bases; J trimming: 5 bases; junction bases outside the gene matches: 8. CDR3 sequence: CASSPLAGVGETQYF. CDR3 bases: TGTGCCAGCAGTCCGCTAGCGGGAGTCGGGGAGACCCAGTACTTC.

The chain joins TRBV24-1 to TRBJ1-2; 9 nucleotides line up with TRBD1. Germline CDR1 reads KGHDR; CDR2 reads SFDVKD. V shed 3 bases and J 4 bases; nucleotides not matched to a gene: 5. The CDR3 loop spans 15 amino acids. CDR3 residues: CATSDPGQGTYGYTF. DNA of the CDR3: TGTGCCACCAGTGATCCGGGACAGGGTACCTATGGCTACACCTTC.

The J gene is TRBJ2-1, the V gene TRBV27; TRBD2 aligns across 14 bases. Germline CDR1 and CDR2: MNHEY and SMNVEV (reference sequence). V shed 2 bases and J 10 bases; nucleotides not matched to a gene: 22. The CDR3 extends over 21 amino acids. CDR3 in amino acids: CASSLRAGTVRLAGGGEEQFF. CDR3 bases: TGTGCCAGCAGTTTACGAGCCGGGACAGTTCGACTAGCGGGAGGGGGCGAGGAGCAGTTCTTC.

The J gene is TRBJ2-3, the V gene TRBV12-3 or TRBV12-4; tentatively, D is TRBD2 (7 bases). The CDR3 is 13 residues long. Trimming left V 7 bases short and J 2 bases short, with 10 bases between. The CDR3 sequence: CASMGGATDTQYF. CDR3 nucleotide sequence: TGTGCCAGCATGGGGGGGGCCACAGATACGCAGTATTTT.

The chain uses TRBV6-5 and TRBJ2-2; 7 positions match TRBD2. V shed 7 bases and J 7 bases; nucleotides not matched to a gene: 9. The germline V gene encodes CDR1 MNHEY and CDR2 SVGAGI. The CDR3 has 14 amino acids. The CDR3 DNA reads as TGTGCCAGCACCGTGACTAGCCGTGGCGGGGAGCTGTTTTTT. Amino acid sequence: CASTVTSRGGELFF.